This T cell receptor beta chain was identified in a study of T cell responses to AZD1222 COVID-19 vaccine. Whole-study findings and limits: Baseline seropositivity occurred in only a handful of AZD1222 recipients. Possibly, clonal diversity was underestimated; donors were largely white British and included more females. Vaccine-associated CD4 TCRs ranged over spike, dominating at 160-218 and 743-854. Sampled repertoires all dated from after the peak T cell response.

In the case of this clone: Its antigen is unknown.

Assay: immunoSEQ multiplex PCR; the TCRdb copy retains only in-frame clones and omits some. Of 95,000 to 150,000 clones in the sample, less than 90% were seen once. CDR3 size: 16 residues. Germline lookup yields CDR1 MNHEY and CDR2 SMNVEV (reference sequence). Trimming took off 0 bases at V and 4 bases at J, with 12 bases between the two ends. The sequence derives from an adult in good health. Here the sequenced sample was peripheral blood, taken on day 0 of AZD1222 vaccination. The J gene is TRBJ2-2, the V gene TRBV27; no clear D. The CDR3 nucleotides are TGTGCCAGCAGTTTATCGGGCCCCAGGAGCACCGGGGAGCTGTTTTTT. Its translation: CASSLSGPRSTGELFF.